This T cell receptor (beta chain) was observed in a study of T cells in Graves' hyperthyroidism and ophthalmopathy. Amplification of TCR beta CDR3 regions used RNA as the template. HTBI primers were the set used in a first-round RT-PCR of the TCR CDR3. TCRdb recomputed calls from the multiplex PCR reads with MiXCR, one row per CDR3 protein. The table has more than 50,000 distinct CDR3 sequences, 49% seen once. The germline V gene encodes CDR1 SNHLY and CDR2 FYNNEI. The length of the CDR3 is 12 residues. Trimming cost V 6 bases and J 3 bases, with 9 bases left between them. This chain joins TRBV2 and TRBJ2-7; D call uncertain. The origin of this receptor is a woman aged 25 to 45 with Graves' ophthalmopathy. Sequencing was carried out using blood. CDR3 nucleotides: TGTGCCAGCAGGACGGACCGCTACGAGCAGTACTTC. Protein product: CASRTDRYEQYF.